The clone carrying this T cell receptor beta chain was seen once. This sample is drawn from a study of CD8+CD57+ T cells in acquired aplastic anemia. Before being chosen for sequencing, patients had shown CD8+CD57+ cell expansion by flow cytometry. Genomic DNA templated the TCR beta VDJ and CDR3 profiling. TCRdb redid the calling of the reads with MiXCR, one entry per CDR3 protein. The repertoire holds 200,000 to 250,000 distinct CDR3 sequences, with 65% as singletons. The source is a human donor with aplastic anemia. The sample taken for sequencing was sorted CD4+, CD8+, or CD8+CD57+ T cells (not recorded which) from PBMCs.

CDR3 coding DNA: TGTGCCAGCAGCGAATTAACCGGGACGTTAACCTACGAGCAGTACTTC. Translating gives CASSELTGTLTYEQYF. V and J are TRBV7-9 and TRBJ2-7; D assignment may be TRBD1 or TRBD2 (5 bases each). The CDR3 is 16 amino acids. V shed 5 bases and J shed 2 bases, with 19 bases lying between them. Germline V gene sequence: CDR1 SEHNR, CDR2 FQNEAQ (reference sequence). Complete variable domain (other parts from reference TRBV7-9 and TRBJ2-7): DTGVSQNPRHKITKRGQNVTFRCDPISEHNRLYWYRQTLGQGPEFLTYFQNEAQLEKSRLLSDRFSAERPKGSFSTLEIQRTEQGDSAMYLCASSELTGTLTYEQYFGPGTRLTVT.